The 5 T cell receptor beta chains presented below share a single source sample, sequenced in a study of shared clonotypes between healthy human individuals. Libraries were prepared by immunoSEQ multiplex PCR; TCRdb keeps only in-frame clonotypes and omits some of them. The sample contains around 2,000,000 clones, about 95% of which appear only once. CD8 cells regarded as naive lacked CD45RO, were positively chosen for CCR7, and omitted terminally differentiated effector memory CD45RA+ cells. Specimen: naive CD8+ T cells sorted from blood. These receptors were collected from a man aged 18 to 30 in good health.

The chain uses TRBV2 and TRBJ2-1; TRBD2 aligns across 11 bases. The CDR3 has 18 amino acids. Germline lookup yields CDR1 SNHLY and CDR2 FYNNEI. Trimming at V came to 7 bases and at J to 5 bases, leaving 16 bases not matched to a gene. The CDR3 is CASTGLLTGLAENNEQFF. The CDR3 bases are TGTGCCAGCACTGGACTCCTCACGGGACTAGCGGAAAACAATGAGCAGTTCTTC.

The chain employs TRBV6-1 and TRBJ2-1; D is undetermined. CDR3 length: 15 amino acids. Germline CDR1 and CDR2: MNHNS and SASEGT. V gave up 5 bases and J gave up 2 bases, with 13 bases separating them. Written as DNA, the CDR3 is TGTGCCAGCAGTCCTCGAGGAAGGCCCTACAATGAGCAGTTCTTC. This translates into CASSPRGRPYNEQFF.

This chain connects TRBV5-4 to TRBJ2-3, with D tentatively TRBD1 or TRBD2 (5 bases each). CDR1 and CDR2 from the germline V gene are SGHNT and YYREEE (reference sequence). Trimming removed 3 bases at V and 1 base at J, with 9 bases between. CDR3 length: 14 residues. The CDR3 DNA reads TGTGCCAGCAGCTGGGACCTTGGCACAGATACGCAGTATTTT. Translating it yields CASSWDLGTDTQYF.

The genes are TRBV4-1 and TRBJ2-5, with D uncertain. The CDR3 runs to 14 residues. The germline V and J ends were trimmed by 4 bases and 0 bases, with 9 bases remaining between them. Germline assignment: CDR1 MGHRA and CDR2 YSYEKL. CDR3 DNA: TGCGCCAGCAGCCTCCGAATGGACCAAGAGACCCAGTACTTC. Its translation: CASSLRMDQETQYF.

The chain employs TRBV5-6 and TRBJ1-4, with TRBD1 matching over 7 bases. V trimming: 4 bases; J trimming: 3 bases; junction bases outside the gene matches: 9. The CDR3 has 16 amino acids. CDR1 is SGHDT, CDR2 YYEEEE, per germline. CDR3 sequence: CASSIGTAFSNEKLFF. CDR3 DNA: TGTGCCAGCAGCATTGGGACAGCCTTTTCTAATGAAAAACTGTTTTTT.